Listed here are 31 T cell receptor beta chains from one sample, sequenced in a study of OX40 agonist ivuxolimab in advanced cancers. The protocol was immunoSEQ multiplex PCR, while the TCRdb copy is restricted to in-frame clones and leaves out a portion. The table lists roughly 20,000 clones, 80% to 90% of them singletons. The specimen was CD4+ or CD8+ T cells sorted from blood, collected in a trial of the OX40 agonist ivuxolimab. The receptors derive from an adult with an advanced solid tumor such as melanoma, head and neck, liver or kidney cancer.

The rearrangement joins TRBV15 to TRBJ2-3; 9 bases fit TRBD1. Germline lookup yields CDR1 LNHNV and CDR2 YYDKDF (reference sequence). The CDR3 extends over 15 amino acids. V was pared by 5 bases and J by 6 bases, with 9 bases of the junction left unmatched. CDR3 sequence reads: CATSGASTGGDTQYF. CDR3 nucleotides: TGTGCCACCAGCGGGGCGTCGACAGGGGGGGATACGCAGTATTTT.

In regard to this clone: Given a far larger clone just one base away, this is likely a sequencing read error. The gene calls are TRBV1 and TRBJ1-1; whether TRBD1, the table's D call, matches the DNA was not checked. TRBV1 is an annotated pseudogene. The CDR3 has 15 residues. CDR3 region: CTSSQEWQGYTEAFF. The CDR3 DNA is TGCACCAGCAGCCAAGAGTGGCAGGGCTACACTGAAGCTTTCTTT.

The chain employs TRBV29-1 and TRBJ1-1; unclear D gene. Trimming left V 4 bases short and J 4 bases short, with 16 bases between. Germline V gene lookup returns CDR1 SQVTM and CDR2 ANQGSEA. The CDR3 totals 14 residues. Here the CDR3 reads CSVVLGHRGTEAFF. Written as DNA, the CDR3 is TGCAGCGTTGTTCTAGGCCACCGCGGCACTGAAGCTTTCTTT. The variable domain in full, completed from reference TRBV29-1 and TRBJ1-1, reads SAVISQKPSRDICQRGTSLTIQCQVDSQVTMMFWYRQQPGQSLTLIATANQGSEATYESGFVIDKFPISRPNLTFSTLTVSNMSPEDSSIYLCSVVLGHRGTEAFFGQGTRLTVV.

This clone showed up just once. The rearrangement uses TRBV30 and TRBJ2-2; 8 bases fit TRBD2. Germline V gene sequence: CDR1 GTSNPN, CDR2 SVGIG (reference sequence). This CDR3 is built from 15 residues. V lost 2 bases, J lost 4 bases, and 6 bases stayed unmatched. The CDR3 loop reads CAWSPGTRGTGELFF. The CDR3 bases are TGTGCCTGGAGTCCCGGGACTAGAGGCACCGGGGAGCTGTTTTTT.

The rearrangement joins TRBV7-8 to TRBJ1-2, with D unclear. The CDR3 runs to 15 residues. Trimming took 5 bases from V and 5 from J, leaving 18 bases between them. Germline V gene lookup returns CDR1 SGHVS and CDR2 FQNEAQ. The CDR3 nucleotides read TGTGCCAGCAGCCCCGAGATAGGACCGGGATATGGCTACACCTTC. It codes for CASSPEIGPGYGYTF.

This chain links TRBV6-5 with TRBJ1-1; 7 bases align to TRBD1. The CDR3 runs 14 residues. V lost 6 bases, J lost 5 bases, and 9 bases stayed unmatched. Germline V gives CDR1 MNHEY, CDR2 SVGAGI. The CDR3 DNA follows: TGTGCCAGCAGCGACGGGGCAGGGGGGACTGAAGCTTTCTTT. Translating gives CASSDGAGGTEAFF.

CDR3 coding DNA: TGTGCCAGCAGCCGAGGGCGGGCAGATACGCAGTATTTT. Amino acid sequence: CASSRGRADTQYF. The V call is TRBV7-9, the J call TRBJ2-3, with a weak D call TRBD2 (5 bases). CDR3 length equals 13 residues. CDR1 and CDR2 (germline): SEHNR, FQNEAQ (reference sequence). V shed 5 bases and J shed 4 bases, with 10 bases lying between them.

J is TRBJ2-7 and V is TRBV5-1; weak D call: TRBD2 (5 bases). Germline CDR1 SGHRS, CDR2 YFSETQ. V dropped 0 bases and J dropped 0 bases, with 10 bases sitting between them. This CDR3 is built from 15 residues. CDR3 loop: CASSLAGDYSYEQYF. The CDR3 bases are TGCGCCAGCAGCTTGGCAGGTGACTACTCCTACGAGCAGTACTTC. Full variable domain (rest looked up from reference TRBV5-1 and TRBJ2-7): KAGVTQTPRYLIKTRGQQVTLSCSPISGHRSVSWYQQTPGQGLQFLFEYFSETQRNKGNFPGRFSGRQFSNSRSEMNVSTLELGDSALYLCASSLAGDYSYEQYFGPGTRLTVT.

The CDR3 nucleotides read TGCGCCAGCAGCCAAGACCGGGACCGAGCCGAAAAACTGTTTTTT. It encodes CASSQDRDRAEKLFF. The V gene is TRBV4-3, the J gene TRBJ1-4, with a tentative D call TRBD1 (5 bases). Germline V gene data show CDR1 as LGHNA and CDR2 as YSLEER. This CDR3 has 15 residues. Trimming removed 0 bases at V and 8 bases at J, with 13 bases between.

The J gene is TRBJ1-1, the V gene TRBV6-6; D is uncertain. The germline V and J ends were trimmed by 0 bases and 4 bases, with 9 bases remaining between them. This CDR3 is 14 amino acids long. The germline V gene has CDR1 MNHNY and CDR2 SVGAGI (reference sequence). This CDR3 reads CASSYSSKGTEAFF. The CDR3 DNA is TGTGCCAGCAGTTACTCGAGTAAGGGCACTGAAGCTTTCTTT.

The chain couples TRBV5-1 to TRBJ1-1, with D possibly being TRBD1 (6 bases). The V and J ends lost 4 bases and 4 bases respectively, with 11 bases between them. The CDR3 runs 13 residues. Germline loops: CDR1 SGHRS, CDR2 YFSETQ. CDR3 in DNA: TGCGCCAGCAGCCCCCCGGACAGCACTGAAGCTTTCTTT. Protein sequence: CASSPPDSTEAFF.

As DNA, the CDR3 is TGTGCCAGCAGCCCGTTTGGGACTAGCGGAAACAATGAGCAGTTCTTC. It yields the protein CASSPFGTSGNNEQFF. The genes are TRBV4-2 and TRBJ2-1, with TRBD2 identical over 11 bases. Germline lookup yields CDR1 LGHNA and CDR2 YNFKEQ. This CDR3 contains 16 residues. V lost 4 bases, J lost 5 bases, and 7 bases stayed unmatched.

Only a few counts were recorded for this clone. V is TRBV11-2 and J is TRBJ2-5; TRBD1 might be the D (5 bases). The J call may be wrong; the DNA end is better matched by TRBJ2-7. CDR1 SGHAT and CDR2 FQNNGV come from the germline V gene. The CDR3 consists of 13 residues. DNA of the CDR3: TGTGCCAGCAGCTTACTTCAGGGCTACGAGCAGTACTTC. Residues: CASSLLQGYEQYF.

As to this clone: Mismatch with germline at one junction end may stem from a read error. V usage is TRBV7-7 and J usage is TRBJ2-5, with D possibly being TRBD1 (6 bases). The DNA end is a closer match to TRBJ2-7, so the J assignment may be wrong. Germline V gene lookup returns CDR1 SSHAT and CDR2 FNYEAQ (reference sequence). The CDR3 runs to 13 residues. The CDR3 protein is CASSFEQGYEQYF. DNA of the CDR3: TGTGCTAGCAGCTTCGAACAGGGCTACGAGCAGTACTTC.

The chain recombines TRBV11-2 with TRBJ2-7, with 9 positions matching TRBD1. J lost 6 bases, V lost 3 bases, and 6 bases had no gene match. CDR3 size: 14 residues. Germline lookup yields CDR1 SGHAT and CDR2 FQNNGV. The CDR3 DNA follows: TGTGCCAGCAGCTTCCCGGGACAGGGCTCCGAGCAGTACTTC. As protein: CASSFPGQGSEQYF.

This chain connects TRBV30 to TRBJ1-3, with D hard to call. CDR3 length: 13 amino acids. Germline V gene data show CDR1 as GTSNPN and CDR2 as SVGIG (reference sequence). The V gene lost 2 bases and the J gene lost 1 base, with 6 bases spanning the gap. The CDR3 bases are TGTGCCTGGAGTACGCGGTCTGGAAACACCATATATTTT. This gives the protein CAWSTRSGNTIYF.

The V call is TRBV19, the J call TRBJ2-7, with D possibly matching TRBD1 (6 bases). The germline gives CDR1 LNHDA, CDR2 SQIVND (reference sequence). The ends were cut back, 8 bases at V and 0 bases at J, with 11 bases in the middle. This CDR3 has 13 amino acids. CDR3 residues: CASENRVSYEQYF. In nucleotides, the CDR3 is TGTGCCAGTGAAAACAGGGTCTCCTACGAGCAGTACTTC.

The V gene is TRBV7-9, the J gene TRBJ2-7, with 9 bases fitting TRBD1. This CDR3 spans 14 amino acids. The junction had 6 bases not matched to a gene; V was cut back by 6 bases and J by 3 bases. The germline CDR1 and CDR2 sequences are SEHNR and FQNEAQ (reference sequence). Written as DNA, the CDR3 is TGTGCCAGCAGTCCTAGGACAGGGGACTACGAGCAGTACTTC. As protein: CASSPRTGDYEQYF. Full variable domain (rest looked up from reference TRBV7-9 and TRBJ2-7): DTGVSQNPRHKITKRGQNVTFRCDPISEHNRLYWYRQTLGQGPEFLTYFQNEAQLEKSRLLSDRFSAERPKGSFSTLEIQRTEQGDSAMYLCASSPRTGDYEQYFGPGTRLTVT.

The chain employs TRBV6-5 and TRBJ1-5, with 7 bases fitting TRBD1. Germline V gene lookup returns CDR1 MNHEY and CDR2 SVGAGI. V trimming: 4 bases; J trimming: 2 bases; junction bases outside the gene matches: 2. There are 14 residues in the CDR3. CDR3 loop: CASSFGQGNQPQHF. Here the CDR3 DNA reads TGTGCCAGCAGTTTCGGACAGGGCAATCAGCCCCAGCATTTT.

The genes are TRBV28 and TRBJ2-7; D gene unclear. CDR1 and CDR2 (germline): MDHEN, SYDVKM. CDR3 length: 13 residues. The V end lost 5 bases, the J end lost 3 bases, and 11 bases lay between the germline ends. The DNA of the CDR3 is TGTGCCAGCAGTCCCTCGGCTAGCTACGAGCAGTACTTC. This sequence encodes CASSPSASYEQYF. Full variable domain (rest looked up from reference TRBV28 and TRBJ2-7): DVKVTQSSRYLVKRTGEKVFLECVQDMDHENMFWYRQDPGLGLRLIYFSYDVKMKEKGDIPEGYSVSREKKERFSLILESASTNQTSMYLCASSPSASYEQYFGPGTRLTVT.

The chain uses TRBV7-9 and TRBJ1-2; tentative D call: TRBD1 (5 bases). The germline CDR1 and CDR2 sequences are SEHNR and FQNEAQ (reference sequence). Trimming stripped 1 base from V and 5 bases from J, with 11 bases between. The CDR3 totals 14 residues. The CDR3 protein is CASSLGQGGYGYTF. DNA for the CDR3: TGTGCCAGCAGCTTAGGGCAGGGTGGATATGGCTACACCTTC.

This rearrangement joins TRBV4-1 to TRBJ1-2; the D is unclear. Per the germline V gene, CDR1 is MGHRA and CDR2 is YSYEKL. The CDR3 spans 11 residues. V was shortened by 5 bases and J by 8 bases, with 9 bases between the two germline ends. In DNA, the CDR3 is TGCGCCAGCAGCTATGGTTCCGGCTACACCTTC. As protein: CASSYGSGYTF.

This chain joins TRBV7-9 and TRBJ1-1, with D tentatively TRBD1 (5 bases). The CDR3 contains 14 residues. Germline loops: CDR1 SEHNR, CDR2 FQNEAQ (reference sequence). V was trimmed by 5 bases and J by 4 bases, leaving 14 bases between them. The CDR3 nucleotides are TGTGCCAGCAGCGCGACCCGGGGCCTCACTGAAGCTTTCTTT. This gives the protein CASSATRGLTEAFF.

The chain uses TRBV27 and TRBJ1-1; D unclear. The V gene lost 0 bases and the J gene lost 2 bases, with 16 bases spanning the gap. The length of the CDR3 is 17 residues. CDR1 and CDR2 (germline): MNHEY, SMNVEV (reference sequence). The CDR3 nucleotides read TGTGCCAGCAGTTTATCCCTCCCCGGCAGCTTCAACACTGAAGCTTTCTTT. Residues: CASSLSLPGSFNTEAFF.

The V and J genes are TRBV19 and TRBJ1-4; 9 bases are a match to TRBD1. The CDR3 has 13 residues. V lost 9 bases, J lost 7 bases, and 6 bases stayed unmatched. CDR1 and CDR2 from the germline V gene are LNHDA and SQIVND (reference sequence). The CDR3 nucleotides read TGTGCCAGCACCGGGACAGGGACTGAAAAACTGTTTTTT. Translated, it gives CASTGTGTEKLFF.

This clone was observed once. The rearrangement links TRBV4-1 to TRBJ1-5; the D is unclear. The CDR3 runs to 15 residues. Trimming cost V 1 base and J 7 bases, with 14 bases left between them. Germline values: CDR1 MGHRA, CDR2 YSYEKL. The CDR3 protein is CASSQGDRDTQPQHF. The CDR3 DNA follows: TGCGCCAGCAGCCAAGGAGATAGGGATACCCAGCCCCAGCATTTT.

V gene TRBV11-2 combines with J gene TRBJ2-7; 8 nucleotides align to TRBD1. Trimming took 0 bases from V and 3 from J; bases not matched to a gene: 7. The CDR3 is 16 amino acids. Germline V gene data show CDR1 as SGHAT and CDR2 as FQNNGV. Here the CDR3 DNA reads TGTGCCAGCAGCTTAGAGGCAGGGGGCACAATCTACGAGCAGTACTTC. Translated, it gives CASSLEAGGTIYEQYF.

The chain employs TRBV29-1 and TRBJ1-4; 8 bases are shared with TRBD1. Germline V gene sequence: CDR1 SQVTM, CDR2 ANQGSEA. The V and J ends lost 6 bases and 7 bases, in that order; junction bases with no gene match: 10. The length of the CDR3 is 14 residues. CDR3 residues: CSVLRTGQGEKLFF. The CDR3 DNA sequence: TGCAGCGTACTTCGGACAGGGCAGGGTGAAAAACTGTTTTTT.

This chain connects TRBV2 to TRBJ1-1, with D hard to call. Looked up from germline, CDR1 is SNHLY and CDR2 is FYNNEI. Between the trimmed V and J ends, which lost 0 bases and 2 bases, there was a span of 10 bases. This CDR3 spans 15 amino acids. CDR3 sequence reads: CASSEARSLNTEAFF. CDR3 in DNA: TGTGCCAGCAGTGAAGCGCGCAGCCTTAACACTGAAGCTTTCTTT.

This chain's CDR3 is CASSWGTSGVSVDTQYF. CDR3 DNA sequence: TGTGCCAGCAGCTGGGGGACTAGCGGGGTGTCTGTAGATACGCAGTATTTT. This chain links TRBV11-2 with TRBJ2-3, with TRBD2 identical over 13 bases. The V gene's germline CDR1 is SGHAT and CDR2 FQNNGV. With V trimmed by 4 bases and J by 5 bases, 9 bases remained unmatched. The CDR3 contains 17 residues.

This chain connects TRBV6-1 to TRBJ1-2; 8 bases are a match to TRBD1. This CDR3 is built from 16 residues. V was pared by 1 base and J by 2 bases, with 6 bases of the junction left unmatched. Germline V gene data show CDR1 as MNHNS and CDR2 as SASEGT. The CDR3 is CASSEVYRGENYGYTF. The CDR3 bases are TGTGCCAGCAGTGAAGTTTACAGGGGGGAAAACTATGGCTACACCTTC.